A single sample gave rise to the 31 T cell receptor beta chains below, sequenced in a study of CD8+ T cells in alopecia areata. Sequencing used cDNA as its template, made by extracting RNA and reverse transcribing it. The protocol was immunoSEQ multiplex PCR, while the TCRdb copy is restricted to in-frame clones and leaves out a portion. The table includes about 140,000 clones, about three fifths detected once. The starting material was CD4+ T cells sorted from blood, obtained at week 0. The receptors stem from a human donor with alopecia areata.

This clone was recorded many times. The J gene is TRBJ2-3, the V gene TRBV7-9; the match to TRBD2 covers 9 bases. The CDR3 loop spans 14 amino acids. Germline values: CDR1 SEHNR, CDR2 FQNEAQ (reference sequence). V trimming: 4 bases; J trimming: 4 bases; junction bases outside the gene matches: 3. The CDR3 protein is CASSSTSGSDTQYF. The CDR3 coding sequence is TGTGCCAGCAGCTCGACTAGCGGATCAGATACGCAGTATTTT.

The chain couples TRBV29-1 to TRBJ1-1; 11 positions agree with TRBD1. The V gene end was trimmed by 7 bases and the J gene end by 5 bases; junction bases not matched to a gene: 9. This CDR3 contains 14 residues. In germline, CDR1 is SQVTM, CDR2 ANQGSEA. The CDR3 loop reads CSGRTGGRRTEAFF. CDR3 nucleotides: TGCAGCGGGAGGACAGGGGGCAGACGAACTGAAGCTTTCTTT.

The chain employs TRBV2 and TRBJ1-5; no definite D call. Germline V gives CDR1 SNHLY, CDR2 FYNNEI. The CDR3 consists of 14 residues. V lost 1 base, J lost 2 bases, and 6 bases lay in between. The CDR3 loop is CASSEEGGNQPQHF. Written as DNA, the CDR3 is TGTGCCAGCAGTGAAGAGGGTGGCAATCAGCCCCAGCATTTT. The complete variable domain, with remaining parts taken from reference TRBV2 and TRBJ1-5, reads EPEVTQTPSHQVTQMGQEVILRCVPISNHLYFYWYRQILGQKVEFLVSFYNNEISEKSEIFDDQFSVERPDGSNFTLKIRSTKLEDSAMYFCASSEEGGNQPQHFGDGTRLSIL.

This CDR3 reads CASSLDRNQPQHF. CDR3 DNA: TGCGCCAGCAGCTTGGACCGTAATCAGCCCCAGCATTTT. This chain connects TRBV5-1 to TRBJ1-5; D is ambiguous. Germline CDR1 and CDR2: SGHRS and YFSETQ. The ends were cut back, 0 bases at V and 4 bases at J, with 5 bases in the middle. CDR3 length: 13 residues.

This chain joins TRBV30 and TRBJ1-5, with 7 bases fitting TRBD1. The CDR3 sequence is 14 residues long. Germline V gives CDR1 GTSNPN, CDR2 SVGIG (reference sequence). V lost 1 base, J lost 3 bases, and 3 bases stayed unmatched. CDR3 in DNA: TGTGCCTGGAGTGGGGGACAGATCAATCAGCCCCAGCATTTT. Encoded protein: CAWSGGQINQPQHF.

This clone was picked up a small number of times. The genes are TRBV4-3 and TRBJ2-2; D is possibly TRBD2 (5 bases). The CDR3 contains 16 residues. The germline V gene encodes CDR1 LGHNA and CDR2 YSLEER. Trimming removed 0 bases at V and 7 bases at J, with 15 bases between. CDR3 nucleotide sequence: TGCGCCAGCAGCCAAGAGGGCCTAGCATCAGGCGGGGAGCTGTTTTTT. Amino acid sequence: CASSQEGLASGGELFF.

CDR3: CASSPPARDEQYF. The CDR3 region has the DNA TGTGCCAGCAGCCCCCCAGCGAGGGACGAGCAGTACTTC. The chain uses TRBV9 and TRBJ2-7; tentative D call: TRBD2 (5 bases). This CDR3 contains 13 residues. V lost 4 bases, J lost 5 bases, and 13 bases lay in between. CDR1 is SGDLS, CDR2 YYNGEE, per germline. Variable domain in full (rest from reference TRBV9 and TRBJ2-7): DSGVTQTPKHLITATGQRVTLRCSPRSGDLSVYWYQQSLDQGLQFLIQYYNGEERAKGNILERFSAQQFPDLHSELNLSSLELGDSALYFCASSPPARDEQYFGPGTRLTVT.

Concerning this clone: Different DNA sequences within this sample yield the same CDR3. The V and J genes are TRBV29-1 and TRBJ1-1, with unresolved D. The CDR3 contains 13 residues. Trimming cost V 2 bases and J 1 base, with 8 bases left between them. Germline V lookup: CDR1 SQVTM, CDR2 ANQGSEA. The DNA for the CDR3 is TGCAGCGTTGAATCCCCGGAGAACACTGAAGCTTTCTTT. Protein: CSVESPENTEAFF. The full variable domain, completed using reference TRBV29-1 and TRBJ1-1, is SAVISQKPSRDICQRGTSLTIQCQVDSQVTMMFWYRQQPGQSLTLIATANQGSEATYESGFVIDKFPISRPNLTFSTLTVSNMSPEDSSIYLCSVESPENTEAFFGQGTRLTVV.

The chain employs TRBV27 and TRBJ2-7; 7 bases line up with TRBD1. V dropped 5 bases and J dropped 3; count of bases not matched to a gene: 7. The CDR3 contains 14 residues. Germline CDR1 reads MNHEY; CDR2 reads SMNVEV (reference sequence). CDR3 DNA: TGTGCCAGCAGTCAAGAGGCAGGGGGCTACGAGCAGTACTTC. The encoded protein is CASSQEAGGYEQYF.

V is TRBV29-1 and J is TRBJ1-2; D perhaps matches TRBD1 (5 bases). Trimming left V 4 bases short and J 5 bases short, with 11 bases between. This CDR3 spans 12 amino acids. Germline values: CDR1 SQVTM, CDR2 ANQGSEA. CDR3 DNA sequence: TGCAGCGTTGTGGGGCAGGGTTATGGCTACACCTTC. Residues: CSVVGQGYGYTF.

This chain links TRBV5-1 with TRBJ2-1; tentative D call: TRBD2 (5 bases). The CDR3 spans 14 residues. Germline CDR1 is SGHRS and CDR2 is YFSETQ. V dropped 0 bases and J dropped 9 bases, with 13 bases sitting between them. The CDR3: CASSLAEVGIEQFF. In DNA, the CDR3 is TGCGCCAGCAGCTTGGCGGAGGTGGGGATTGAGCAGTTCTTC.

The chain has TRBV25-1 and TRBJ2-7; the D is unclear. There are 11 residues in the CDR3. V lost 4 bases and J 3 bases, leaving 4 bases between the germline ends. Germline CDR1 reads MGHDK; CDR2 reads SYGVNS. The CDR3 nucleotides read TGTGCCAGCAGTGTATACTACGAGCAGTACTTC. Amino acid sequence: CASSVYYEQYF.

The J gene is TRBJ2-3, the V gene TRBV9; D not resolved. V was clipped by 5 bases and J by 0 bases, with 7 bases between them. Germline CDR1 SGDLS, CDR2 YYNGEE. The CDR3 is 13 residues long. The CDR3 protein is CASRGPSTDTQYF. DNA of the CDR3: TGTGCCAGCAGGGGTCCTAGCACAGATACGCAGTATTTT.

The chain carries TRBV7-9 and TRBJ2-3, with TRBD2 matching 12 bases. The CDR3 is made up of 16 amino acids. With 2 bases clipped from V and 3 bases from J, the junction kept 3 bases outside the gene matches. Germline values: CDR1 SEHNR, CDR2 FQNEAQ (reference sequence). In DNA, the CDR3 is TGTGCCAGCAGCTTACTAGCGGGGGGGCAAACAGATACGCAGTATTTT. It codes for CASSLLAGGQTDTQYF.

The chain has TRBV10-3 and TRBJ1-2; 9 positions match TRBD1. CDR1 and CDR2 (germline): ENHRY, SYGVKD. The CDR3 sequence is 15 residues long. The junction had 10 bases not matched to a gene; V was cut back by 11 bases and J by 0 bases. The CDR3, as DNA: TGTGCCTCCAGGGACAGGGTCGATCCTAACTATGGCTACACCTTC. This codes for CASRDRVDPNYGYTF.

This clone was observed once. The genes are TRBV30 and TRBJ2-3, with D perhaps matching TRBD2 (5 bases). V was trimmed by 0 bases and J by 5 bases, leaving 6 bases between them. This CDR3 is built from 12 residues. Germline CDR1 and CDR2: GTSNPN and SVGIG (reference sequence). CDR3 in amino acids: CAWSVGEDTQYF. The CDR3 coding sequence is TGTGCCTGGAGTGTCGGGGAAGATACGCAGTATTTT.

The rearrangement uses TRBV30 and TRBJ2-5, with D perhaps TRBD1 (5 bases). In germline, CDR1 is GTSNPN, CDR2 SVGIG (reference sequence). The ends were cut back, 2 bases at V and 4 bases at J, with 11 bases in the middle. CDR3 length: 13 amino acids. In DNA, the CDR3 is TGTGCCTGGAGTTGGGGCGTTGGAGAGACCCAGTACTTC. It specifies CAWSWGVGETQYF.

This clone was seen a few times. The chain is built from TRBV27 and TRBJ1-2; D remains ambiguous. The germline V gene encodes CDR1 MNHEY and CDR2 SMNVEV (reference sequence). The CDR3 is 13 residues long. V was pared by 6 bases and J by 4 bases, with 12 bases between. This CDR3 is CASRLMGSYGYTF. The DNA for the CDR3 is TGTGCCAGCAGACTAATGGGGAGCTATGGCTACACCTTC.

CDR3 amino acids: CASGQGIYNEQFF. The CDR3 DNA follows: TGTGCCAGCGGTCAGGGAATATACAATGAGCAGTTCTTC. The V and J genes are TRBV6-5 and TRBJ2-1; perhaps TRBD1 as D (5 bases). The CDR3 is made up of 13 amino acids. CDR1 is MNHEY, CDR2 SVGAGI, per germline. V dropped 8 bases and J dropped 4 bases, with 12 bases sitting between them.

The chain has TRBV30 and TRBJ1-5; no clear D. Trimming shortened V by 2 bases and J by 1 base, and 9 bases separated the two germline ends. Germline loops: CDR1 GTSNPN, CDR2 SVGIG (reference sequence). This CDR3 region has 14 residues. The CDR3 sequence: CAWSFTISNQPQHF. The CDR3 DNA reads TGTGCCTGGAGTTTCACCATAAGCAATCAGCCCCAGCATTTT.

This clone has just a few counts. The CDR3 protein is CASSEVGVTYEQYF. CDR3 in DNA: TGTGCCAGCAGTGAGGTCGGGGTAACCTACGAGCAGTACTTC. The J gene is TRBJ2-7, the V gene TRBV6-1; D possibly corresponds to TRBD2 (5 bases). CDR3 length: 14 amino acids. Germline assignment: CDR1 MNHNS and CDR2 SASEGT. V was cut by 3 bases and J by 2 bases, with 11 bases left in between.

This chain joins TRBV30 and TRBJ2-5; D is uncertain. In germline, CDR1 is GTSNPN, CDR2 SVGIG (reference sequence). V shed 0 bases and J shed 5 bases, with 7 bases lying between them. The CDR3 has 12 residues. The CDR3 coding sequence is TGTGCCTGGAGTGTTCCCAGCGAGACCCAGTACTTC. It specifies CAWSVPSETQYF.

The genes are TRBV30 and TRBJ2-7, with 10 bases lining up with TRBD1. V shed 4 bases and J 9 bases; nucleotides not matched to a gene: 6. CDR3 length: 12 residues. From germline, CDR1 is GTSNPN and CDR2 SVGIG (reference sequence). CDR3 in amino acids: CAWMDRGYGQYF. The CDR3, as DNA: TGTGCCTGGATGGACAGGGGGTATGGGCAGTACTTC.

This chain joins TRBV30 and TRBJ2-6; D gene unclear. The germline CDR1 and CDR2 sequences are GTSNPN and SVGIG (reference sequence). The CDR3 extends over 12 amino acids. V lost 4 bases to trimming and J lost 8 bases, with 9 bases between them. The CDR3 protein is CAWKRASNVLTF. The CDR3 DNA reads TGTGCCTGGAAAAGGGCGTCCAACGTCCTGACTTTC.

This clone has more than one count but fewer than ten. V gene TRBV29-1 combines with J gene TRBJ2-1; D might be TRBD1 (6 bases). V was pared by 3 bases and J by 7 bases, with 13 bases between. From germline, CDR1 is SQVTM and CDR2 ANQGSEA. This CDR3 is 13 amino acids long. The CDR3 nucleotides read TGCAGCGTTGACAGGACAGAGGCTAATGAGCAGTTCTTC. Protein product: CSVDRTEANEQFF.

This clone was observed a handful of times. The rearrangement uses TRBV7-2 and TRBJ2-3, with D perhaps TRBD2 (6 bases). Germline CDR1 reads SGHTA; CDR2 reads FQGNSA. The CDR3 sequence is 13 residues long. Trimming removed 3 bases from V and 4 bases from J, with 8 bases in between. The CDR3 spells CASSLEGPDTQYF. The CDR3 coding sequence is TGTGCCAGCAGCTTGGAGGGCCCAGATACGCAGTATTTT.

The DNA of the CDR3 is TGTGCCAGCAGAAGTTGGAGGACAGCACCCAATGAGCAGTTCTTC. It translates to CASRSWRTAPNEQFF. This chain joins TRBV2 and TRBJ2-1; perhaps TRBD1 as D (6 bases). Germline loops: CDR1 SNHLY, CDR2 FYNNEI. V was cut by 6 bases and J by 6 bases, with 18 bases left in between. The CDR3 loop spans 15 amino acids.

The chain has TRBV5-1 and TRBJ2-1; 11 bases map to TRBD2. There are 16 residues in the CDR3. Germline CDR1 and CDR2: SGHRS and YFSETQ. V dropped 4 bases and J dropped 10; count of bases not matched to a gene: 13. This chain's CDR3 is CASSLQTSGVAVEQFF. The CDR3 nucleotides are TGCGCCAGCAGCCTTCAGACTAGCGGGGTGGCGGTCGAGCAGTTCTTC.

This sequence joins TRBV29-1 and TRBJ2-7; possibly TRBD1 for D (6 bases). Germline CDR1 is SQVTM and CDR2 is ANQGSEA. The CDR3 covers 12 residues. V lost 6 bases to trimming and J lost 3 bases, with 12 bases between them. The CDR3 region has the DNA TGCAGCGTCGGGACATTGTACTACGAGCAGTACTTC. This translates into CSVGTLYYEQYF.

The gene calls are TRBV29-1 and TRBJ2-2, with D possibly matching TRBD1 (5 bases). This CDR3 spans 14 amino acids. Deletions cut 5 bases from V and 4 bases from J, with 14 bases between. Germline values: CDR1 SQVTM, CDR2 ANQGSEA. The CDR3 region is CSVRYTGATGELFF. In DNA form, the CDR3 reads TGCAGCGTTCGCTACACAGGAGCCACCGGGGAGCTGTTTTTT.

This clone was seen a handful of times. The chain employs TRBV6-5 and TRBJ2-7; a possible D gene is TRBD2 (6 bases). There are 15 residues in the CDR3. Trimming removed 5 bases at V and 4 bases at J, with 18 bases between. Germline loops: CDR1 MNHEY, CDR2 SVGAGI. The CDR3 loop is CASSKREGGLYEQYF. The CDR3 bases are TGTGCCAGCAGTAAACGAGAGGGAGGACTTTACGAGCAGTACTTC.